The 14 T cell receptor beta chains reported below all come from one sample, sequenced in a study of regulatory T cells in long-lasting Graves disease. Arm-PCR of CDR3 regions and iRepertoire HTBI primers were the basis on which TCR beta libraries were built. TCRdb redid the calling of the multiplex PCR reads with MiXCR, one entry per CDR3 protein. The top ten clones hold under 20% of a sample with approximately 350,000 distinct CDR3 sequences, around 11% of them seen once. Time point in this sample: newly diagnosed GD, antithyroid drugs for less than 3 months. RNA extracted from PBMCs served as the sequencing template. These data were also reused for a study on T cells in Graves' hyperthyroidism and ophthalmopathy.

Sample: peripheral blood mononuclear cells (PBMCs), taken at new diagnosis, from a patient treated with antithyroid drugs. Every receptor here comes from a woman aged 18-29 years with Graves disease.

The rearrangement uses TRBV20-1 and TRBJ2-1; 9 positions agree with TRBD2. The germline V gene has CDR1 DFQATT and CDR2 SNEGSKA (reference sequence). Germline trimming cut 3 bases from V and 4 bases from J; bases unmatched to any gene: 13. The CDR3 is 17 residues long. The CDR3 DNA reads as TGCAGTGCTAGGACCCGCCTTAGCGGGAGATTGTACAATGAGCAGTTCTTC. It yields the protein CSARTRLSGRLYNEQFF.

The chain is built from TRBV7-3 and TRBJ2-3; 14 bases map to TRBD2. Germline CDR1 and CDR2: SGHTA and FQGTGA. The CDR3 extends over 17 amino acids. With 3 bases clipped from V and 9 bases from J, the junction kept 11 bases outside the gene matches. The CDR3 coding sequence is TGTGCCAGCAGCTTGGGACTAGCGGGGGACCCTTTCGGAACGCAGTATTTT. Residues: CASSLGLAGDPFGTQYF.

This clonotype was picked up many times. The J gene is TRBJ1-1, the V gene TRBV2; D is uncertain. The V gene's germline CDR1 is SNHLY and CDR2 FYNNEI. V lost 2 bases to trimming and J lost 7 bases, with 8 bases between them. The CDR3 runs to 12 residues. CDR3 nucleotide sequence: TGTGCCAGCAGTGAATTCGGCTTTGAAGCTTTCTTT. Its protein is CASSEFGFEAFF.

This chain uses TRBV2 with TRBJ1-2; 7 positions match TRBD1. Germline V lookup: CDR1 SNHLY, CDR2 FYNNEI. With 4 bases clipped from V and 0 bases from J, the junction kept 5 bases outside the gene matches. The CDR3 is made up of 15 amino acids. As DNA, the CDR3 is TGTGCCAGCAGTGGGCCGCAGGGGGCTAACTATGGCTACACCTTC. It yields the protein CASSGPQGANYGYTF.

This clonotype was seen at least ten times. The genes are TRBV6-2 or TRBV6-3 and TRBJ2-7; perhaps TRBD2 as D (5 bases). Per germline, CDR1 MNHEY and CDR2 SVGEGT. V was cut by 2 bases and J by 6 bases, with 11 bases left in between. CDR3 size: 13 residues. The CDR3, as DNA: TGTGCCAGCAGTTACCCGAGAGGAGGCGAGCAGTACGTC. Protein: CASSYPRGGEQYV.

This clonotype was seen a few times. The chain joins TRBV7-9 to TRBJ1-1; D is perhaps TRBD1 (6 bases). V shed 5 bases and J shed 6 bases, with 10 bases lying between them. CDR1 is SEHNR, CDR2 FQNEAQ, per germline (reference sequence). This CDR3 is 12 amino acids long. In DNA form, the CDR3 reads TGTGCCAGCAGCGTAAGGGGGGCTGAAGCTTTCTTT. This codes for CASSVRGAEAFF.

This clonotype was counted ten times or more. The germline gene is not matched at one end of the junction; a read error may be the cause. The chain links TRBV28 to TRBJ2-5; D is unresolved. The CDR3 is made up of 12 amino acids. Germline V gene data show CDR1 as MDHEN and CDR2 as SYDVKM. The CDR3 region has the DNA TGTGCCAGCAGCTTATCGGGTGAGACCCAGTACTTC. Its translation: CASSLSGETQYF.

In regard to this clonotype: With only one base between it and a far larger clone, this is likely a read error. V and J are TRBV11-2 and TRBJ1-1, with 12 bases lining up with TRBD1. The CDR3 totals 16 residues. The germline CDR1 and CDR2 sequences are SGHAT and FQNNGV. The CDR3 here is CASSPGTGGRNTEASF. The CDR3 bases are TGTGCCAGCAGCCCGGGGACAGGGGGCCGGAACACTGAAGCTTCCTTT. Full variable domain (outside the CDR3, taken from reference TRBV11-2 and TRBJ1-1): EAGVAQSPRYKIIEKRQSVAFWCNPISGHATLYWYQQILGQGPKLLIQFQNNGVVDDSQLPKDRFSAERLKGVDSTLKIQPAKLEDSAVYLCASSPGTGGRNTEASFGQGTRLTVV.

This clonotype was detected ten times or more. The gene calls are TRBV7-8 and TRBJ2-6, with D unclear. CDR3 size: 16 residues. CDR1 is SGHVS, CDR2 FQNEAQ, per germline. V was cut by 5 bases and J by 0 bases, with 11 bases left in between. CDR3 residues: CASSARGYSGANVLTF. In nucleotides, the CDR3 is TGTGCCAGCAGCGCGCGCGGATACTCTGGGGCCAACGTCCTGACTTTC.

The V call is TRBV12-3 or TRBV12-4, the J call TRBJ2-5, with D unresolved. This CDR3 spans 12 amino acids. V was shortened by 2 bases and J by 5 bases, with 6 bases between the two germline ends. CDR3 in DNA: TGTGCCAGCAGTTTAATTCCCGAGACCCAGTACTTC. Translated, it gives CASSLIPETQYF.

Ten or more counts support this clonotype. J is TRBJ1-1 and V is TRBV19, with 7 bases fitting TRBD1. Germline V gives CDR1 LNHDA, CDR2 SQIVND (reference sequence). V dropped 2 bases and J dropped 2; count of bases not matched to a gene: 5. The CDR3 runs 15 residues. The CDR3 spells CASSIIGTANTEAFF. In DNA, the CDR3 is TGTGCCAGTAGTATAATTGGGACAGCTAACACTGAAGCTTTCTTT.

The chain uses TRBV4-3 and TRBJ1-3; D uncertain. CDR1 and CDR2 from the germline V gene are LGHNA and YSLEER. This CDR3 is 16 amino acids long. The V end lost 1 base, the J end lost 2 bases, and 12 bases lay between the germline ends. CDR3 DNA: TGCGCCAGCAGCCAAGTTCACCGCGCCCCTGGAAACACCATATATTTT. Its protein product is CASSQVHRAPGNTIYF.

V usage is TRBV7-2 and J usage is TRBJ2-7; tentatively, D is TRBD2 (6 bases). Trimming stripped 1 base from V and 1 base from J, with 14 bases between. The CDR3 runs 16 residues. CDR1 and CDR2 (germline): SGHTA, FQGNSA. The CDR3 DNA follows: TGTGCCAGCAGCTTAGTCCTAGCGCTCTGGTCCTACGAGCAGTACGTC. The encoded protein is CASSLVLALWSYEQYV.

Turning to this clonotype: Being one base from a much bigger clone, this may be a read error. The CDR3 nucleotides read TGTGCCAGCAGGTCTAGTGTTCGAGGCACAGATACGCGGTATTTT. As protein: CASRSSVRGTDTRYF. The chain joins TRBV12-3 or TRBV12-4 to TRBJ2-3; D gene unclear. This CDR3 is 15 amino acids long.